These 13 T cell receptor beta chains originate from one sample sequenced in a study of blood T cell repertoires in COVID-19. Measured with immunoSEQ multiplex PCR; TCRdb has only the in-frame clones, and not every one. The sample lists approximately 200,000 clones; around 90% were seen once. Sequenced sample: peripheral blood. Source of these receptors: a man between 70 and 80 years old with acute or convalescent COVID-19.

The chain couples TRBV7-9 to TRBJ2-3, with a tentative D call TRBD2 (6 bases). The length of the CDR3 is 15 residues. V lost 1 base and J 3 bases, leaving 11 bases between the germline ends. The germline V gene encodes CDR1 SEHNR and CDR2 FQNEAQ (reference sequence). As DNA, the CDR3 is TGTGCCAGCAGCTTAGTTAGCGGAAGGACAGATACGCAGTATTTT. It specifies CASSLVSGRTDTQYF.

V gene TRBV9 combines with J gene TRBJ1-2; 8 positions agree with TRBD1. J gave up 7 bases and V 3 bases, and 5 bases lay outside the gene matches. The germline V gene has CDR1 SGDLS and CDR2 YYNGEE. The CDR3 covers 13 residues. CDR3 residues: CASSGTGGPGYTF. The DNA of the CDR3 is TGTGCCAGCAGCGGCACAGGGGGGCCTGGCTACACCTTC.

This chain links TRBV29-1 with TRBJ1-2; D remains unclear. The germline V gene has CDR1 SQVTM and CDR2 ANQGSEA. The CDR3 length is 11 residues. With 7 bases removed from V and 4 bases from J, the gap between germline ends came to 10 bases. CDR3: CSASGSYGYTF. CDR3 nucleotides: TGCAGCGCGTCGGGTTCCTATGGCTACACCTTC.

The chain employs TRBV11-1 and TRBJ2-1; the match to TRBD2 covers 7 bases. The germline CDR1 and CDR2 sequences are SGHAT and FQDESV (reference sequence). V lost 8 bases to trimming and J lost 9 bases; unmatched junction nucleotides: 13. The CDR3 is 14 amino acids. DNA of the CDR3: TGTGCCAGCCGCCGTGGCGGGAGTTCCCTTGAGCAGTTCTTC. It encodes CASRRGGSSLEQFF.

The genes are TRBV7-2 and TRBJ1-2; the match to TRBD1 covers 8 bases. CDR1 SGHTA and CDR2 FQGNSA come from the germline V gene. V gave up 5 bases and J gave up 3 bases; unmatched junction bases: 5. The CDR3 loop spans 14 amino acids. CDR3 protein: CASSILGQDYGYTF. The CDR3 coding sequence is TGTGCCAGCAGCATACTGGGACAGGACTATGGCTACACCTTC.

The chain combines TRBV19 with TRBJ1-5; D remains ambiguous. V was shortened by 4 bases and J by 2 bases, with 15 bases between the two germline ends. The CDR3 runs 16 residues. Per germline, CDR1 LNHDA and CDR2 SQIVND (reference sequence). DNA for the CDR3: TGTGCCAGTAGTAGGGGAGTGGTAAGGGGCAATCAGCCCCAGCATTTT. Protein sequence: CASSRGVVRGNQPQHF. Complete variable domain (other parts from reference TRBV19 and TRBJ1-5): DGGITQSPKYLFRKEGQNVTLSCEQNLNHDAMYWYRQDPGQGLRLIYYSQIVNDFQKGDIAEGYSVSREKKESFPLTVTSAQKNPTAFYLCASSRGVVRGNQPQHFGDGTRLSIL.

This sequence joins TRBV7-3 and TRBJ2-7, with D perhaps matching TRBD2 (5 bases). Trimming removed 8 bases at V and 7 bases at J, with 18 bases between. The CDR3 sequence is 13 residues long. Germline V gene sequence: CDR1 SGHTA, CDR2 FQGTGA. In DNA, the CDR3 is TGTGCCAGCGCTATGGTAGGAGGTGGGGAGCAGTACTTC. Its protein is CASAMVGGGEQYF. Full variable domain (rest looked up from reference TRBV7-3 and TRBJ2-7): GAGVSQTPSNKVTEKGKYVELRCDPISGHTALYWYRQSLGQGPEFLIYFQGTGAADDSGLPNDRFFAVRPEGSVSTLKIQRTERGDSAVYLCASAMVGGGEQYFGPGTRLTVT.

The chain carries TRBV19 and TRBJ1-1; D unclear. The length of the CDR3 is 17 residues. V lost 1 base and J lost 1, with 16 bases in between. Germline V gives CDR1 LNHDA, CDR2 SQIVND (reference sequence). The CDR3 loop reads CASSIAPLLAGNTEAFF. The DNA for the CDR3 is TGTGCCAGTAGTATAGCCCCGCTTTTAGCCGGGAACACTGAAGCTTTCTTT.

The V and J genes are TRBV15 and TRBJ1-3, with 8 nucleotides matching TRBD1. CDR3 size: 15 residues. Per the germline V gene, CDR1 is LNHNV and CDR2 is YYDKDF (reference sequence). The trim removed 5 bases at V and 3 bases at J, leaving 6 bases unmatched. CDR3 nucleotide sequence: TGTGCCACCAGCCCCACGACAGGGGTTGGAAACACCATATATTTT. It is translated as CATSPTTGVGNTIYF. The full variable domain, completed using reference TRBV15 and TRBJ1-3, is DAMVIQNPRYQVTQFGKPVTLSCSQTLNHNVMYWYQQKSSQAPKLLFHYYDKDFNNEADTPDNFQSRRPNTSFCFLDIRSPGLGDTAMYLCATSPTTGVGNTIYFGEGSWLTVV.

The chain employs TRBV10-3 and TRBJ2-7, with a tentative D call TRBD2 (5 bases). V was pared by 6 bases and J by 8 bases, with 14 bases between. There are 12 residues in the CDR3. The germline V gene has CDR1 ENHRY and CDR2 SYGVKD. The CDR3 region is CAIRETGYQQYF. In DNA, the CDR3 is TGTGCCATCAGAGAGACGGGATACCAGCAGTACTTC.

J is TRBJ2-1 and V is TRBV4-3, with 12 bases fitting TRBD2. Trimming cost V 4 bases and J 10 bases; bases outside gene matches: 8. The CDR3 extends over 15 amino acids. Germline CDR1 is LGHNA and CDR2 is YSLEER. The CDR3: CASSRGLAGSGEQFF. CDR3 coding DNA: TGCGCCAGCAGCCGAGGACTAGCGGGATCAGGGGAGCAGTTCTTC.

The gene calls are TRBV7-8 and TRBJ1-6; 8 nucleotides line up with TRBD1. Germline-derived CDR1 and CDR2 are SGHVS and FQNEAQ. This CDR3 spans 18 amino acids. J lost 1 base, V lost 1 base, and 6 bases had no gene match. The CDR3 nucleotides are TGTGCCAGCAGCTTAGTCCTCACAGGGGGGTCCTATAATTCACCCCTCCACTTT. Translation gives CASSLVLTGGSYNSPLHF. The full variable domain, with the rest looked up from reference TRBV7-8 and TRBJ1-6, is GAGVSQSPRYKVAKRGQDVALRCDPISGHVSLFWYQQALGQGPEFLTYFQNEAQLDKSGLPSDRFFAERPEGSVSTLKIQRTQQEDSAVYLCASSLVLTGGSYNSPLHFGNGTRLTVT.

J is TRBJ1-1 and V is TRBV6-5; unclear D gene. Per germline, CDR1 MNHEY and CDR2 SVGAGI. The CDR3 has 14 residues. Trimming cost V 5 bases and J 1 base, with 11 bases left between them. DNA of the CDR3: TGTGCCAGCAGTACGCCCCGGAGGAACACTGAAGCTTTCTTT. Translating it yields CASSTPRRNTEAFF.